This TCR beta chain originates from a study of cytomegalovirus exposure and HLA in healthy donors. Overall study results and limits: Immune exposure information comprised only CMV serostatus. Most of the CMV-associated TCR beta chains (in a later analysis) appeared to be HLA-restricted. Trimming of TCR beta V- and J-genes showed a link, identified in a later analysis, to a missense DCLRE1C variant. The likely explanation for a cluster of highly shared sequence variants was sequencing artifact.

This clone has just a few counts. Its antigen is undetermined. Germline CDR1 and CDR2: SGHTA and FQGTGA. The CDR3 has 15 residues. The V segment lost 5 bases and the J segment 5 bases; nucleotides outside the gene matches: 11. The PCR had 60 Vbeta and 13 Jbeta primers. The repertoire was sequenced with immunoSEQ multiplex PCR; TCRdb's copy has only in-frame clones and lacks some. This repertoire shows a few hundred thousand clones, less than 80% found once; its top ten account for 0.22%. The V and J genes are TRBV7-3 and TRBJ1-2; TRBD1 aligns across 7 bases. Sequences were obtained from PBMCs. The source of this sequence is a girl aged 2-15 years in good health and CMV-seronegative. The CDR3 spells CASSAAPGQTYGYTF. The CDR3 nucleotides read TGTGCCAGCAGCGCCGCCCCGGGACAGACTTATGGCTACACCTTC.